Shown below are 9 T cell receptor beta chains from a single sample sequenced in a study of cytomegalovirus exposure and HLA in healthy donors (dated by TCRdb to 2015 to 2018). Library preparation used the immunoSEQ multiplex PCR assay. A mixture of 60 forward primers for TCR Vbeta segments and 13 reverse primers for TCR Jbeta segments was used in the multiplex PCR. As stored in TCRdb, this immuneACCESS dataset retains in-frame rearrangements with V and J assigned. A fraction of the clones does not appear; measured against another copy, unresolved V genes explain less than half of the discrepancy, and the remainder lacks a known reason. This sample comprises 150,000 to 200,000 clones, roughly four fifths of them detected only once. The top ten clones comprise over 4% of the sample. Input material: PBMCs. The receptors stem from a man over 45 in good health and CMV-seropositive.

The gene calls are TRBV2 and TRBJ1-2; TRBD1 agrees at 9 bases. J was trimmed by 4 bases and V by 7 bases; bases with no gene match: 10. From germline, CDR1 is SNHLY and CDR2 FYNNEI. CDR3 length: 15 residues. CDR3 sequence (DNA): TGTGCCAGCATTCCTGGACAGGGGAGACTCTATGGCTACACCTTC. Amino acid sequence: CASIPGQGRLYGYTF.

This clone was counted a few times. CDR3 nucleotide sequence: TGTGCCAGCAGCCAACAGGGGTACCACTCCTACAATGAGCAGTTCTTC. Translated: CASSQQGYHSYNEQFF. J is TRBJ2-1 and V is TRBV14, with a possible D match to TRBD1 (6 bases). Between the trimmed V and J ends, which lost 2 bases and 0 bases, there was a span of 11 bases. Germline V gene sequence: CDR1 SGHDN, CDR2 FVKESK. CDR3 size: 16 residues.

The V gene is TRBV27, the J gene TRBJ2-2; 13 positions agree with TRBD2. Germline CDR1 reads MNHEY; CDR2 reads SMNVEV (reference sequence). Unmatched junction bases numbered 2, after V lost 7 bases and J lost 0 bases. This CDR3 has 16 residues. CDR3: CASTGLAGSNTGELFF. Written as DNA, the CDR3 is TGTGCCAGCACGGGACTAGCGGGATCGAACACCGGGGAGCTGTTTTTT.

This chain links TRBV25-1 with TRBJ2-7, with D possibly being TRBD2 (6 bases). V shed 8 bases and J shed 2 bases, with 22 bases lying between them. The CDR3 loop spans 16 amino acids. CDR1 MGHDK and CDR2 SYGVNS come from the germline V gene. The CDR3 DNA reads as TGTGCCAGCCGACGGGGTGGGGGAGGAGCGACCTACGAGCAGTACTTC. Residues: CASRRGGGGATYEQYF.

This chain joins TRBV4-2 and TRBJ2-1; 9 bases fit TRBD2. CDR3 length equals 17 residues. CDR1 and CDR2 (germline): LGHNA, YNFKEQ. Trimming took 1 base from V and 4 from J; bases not matched to a gene: 8. Here the CDR3 reads CASSQGSAGGPYNEQFF. DNA for the CDR3: TGTGCCAGCAGCCAAGGGTCGGCGGGGGGGCCTTACAATGAGCAGTTCTTC.

The V and J genes are TRBV5-1 and TRBJ2-3, with 8 bases identical to TRBD1. Germline CDR1 reads SGHRS; CDR2 reads YFSETQ. This CDR3 region has 16 residues. The V segment lost 4 bases and the J segment 2 bases; nucleotides outside the gene matches: 9. The DNA for the CDR3 is TGCGCCAGCAGCCCAACCCCGACAGGGGCCACAGATACGCAGTATTTT. Its translation is CASSPTPTGATDTQYF.

This sequence joins TRBV29-1 and TRBJ2-1; a weak D match, TRBD2 (6 bases). Germline assignment: CDR1 SQVTM and CDR2 ANQGSEA. Trimming took 1 base from V and 0 from J, leaving 16 bases between them. This CDR3 comprises 17 residues. CDR3 sequence reads: CSVEGLISGVSYNEQFF. DNA of the CDR3: TGCAGCGTTGAAGGCCTGATTAGCGGAGTCTCCTACAATGAGCAGTTCTTC.

This clone was counted a single time. The V gene is TRBV6-5, the J gene TRBJ1-1; D gene uncertain. V was trimmed by 4 bases and J by 5 bases, leaving 11 bases between them. CDR1 is MNHEY, CDR2 SVGAGI, per germline. This CDR3 contains 13 residues. Written as DNA, the CDR3 is TGTGCCAGCAGTTCAAGTACCGGTACTGAAGCTTTCTTT. Translation gives CASSSSTGTEAFF.

The chain uses TRBV2 and TRBJ2-7; D perhaps matches TRBD2 (5 bases). The CDR3 totals 13 residues. The V end lost 7 bases, the J end lost 3 bases, and 13 bases lay between the germline ends. Germline V gene lookup returns CDR1 SNHLY and CDR2 FYNNEI. This chain's CDR3 is CASTQRRDYEQYF. DNA of the CDR3: TGTGCCAGCACCCAGCGGCGAGACTACGAGCAGTACTTC.